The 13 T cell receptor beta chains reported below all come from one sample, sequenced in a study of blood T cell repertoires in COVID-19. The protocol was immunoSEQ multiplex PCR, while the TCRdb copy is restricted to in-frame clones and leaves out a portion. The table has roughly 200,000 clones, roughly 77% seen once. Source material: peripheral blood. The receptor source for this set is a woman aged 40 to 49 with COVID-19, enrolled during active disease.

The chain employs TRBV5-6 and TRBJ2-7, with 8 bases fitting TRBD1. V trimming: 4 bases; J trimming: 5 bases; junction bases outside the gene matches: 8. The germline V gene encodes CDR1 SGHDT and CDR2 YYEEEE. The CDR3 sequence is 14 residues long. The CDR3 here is CASSPEDRENEQYF. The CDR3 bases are TGTGCCAGCAGCCCGGAGGACAGGGAAAACGAGCAGTACTTC.

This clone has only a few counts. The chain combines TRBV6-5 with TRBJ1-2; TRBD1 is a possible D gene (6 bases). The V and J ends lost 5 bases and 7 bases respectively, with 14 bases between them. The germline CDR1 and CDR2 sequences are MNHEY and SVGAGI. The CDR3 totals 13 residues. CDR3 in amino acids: CASSPLQGSGYTF. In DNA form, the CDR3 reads TGTGCCAGCAGTCCCCTACAGGGAAGTGGCTACACCTTC.

The CDR3 coding sequence is TGTGCCAGCAGCTTATCGCCAGGGGAGAATGGCTACACCTTC. Amino acids: CASSLSPGENGYTF. The chain combines TRBV7-3 with TRBJ1-2, with a tentative D call TRBD1 (6 bases). Trimming took 2 bases from V and 6 from J, leaving 13 bases between them. The CDR3 consists of 14 residues. Germline V gene data show CDR1 as SGHTA and CDR2 as FQGTGA.

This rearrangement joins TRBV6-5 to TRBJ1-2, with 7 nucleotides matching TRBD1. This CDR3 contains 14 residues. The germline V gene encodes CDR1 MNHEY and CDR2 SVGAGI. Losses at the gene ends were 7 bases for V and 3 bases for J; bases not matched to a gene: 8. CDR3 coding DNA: TGTGCCAGCACCGAGACAGGGAAGGACTATGGCTACACCTTC. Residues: CASTETGKDYGYTF.

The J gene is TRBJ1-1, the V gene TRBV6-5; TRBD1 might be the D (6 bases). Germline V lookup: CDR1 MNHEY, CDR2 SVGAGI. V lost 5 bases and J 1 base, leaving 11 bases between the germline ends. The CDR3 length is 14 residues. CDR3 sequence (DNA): TGTGCCAGCAGTCGTACACAGGGGAACACTGAAGCTTTCTTT. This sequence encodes CASSRTQGNTEAFF.

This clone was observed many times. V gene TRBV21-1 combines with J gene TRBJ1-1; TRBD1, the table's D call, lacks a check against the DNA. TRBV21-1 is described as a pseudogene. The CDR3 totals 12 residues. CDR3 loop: CASSGQNTEAFF. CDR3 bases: TGTGCCAGCAGCGGACAGAACACTGAAGCTTTCTTT.

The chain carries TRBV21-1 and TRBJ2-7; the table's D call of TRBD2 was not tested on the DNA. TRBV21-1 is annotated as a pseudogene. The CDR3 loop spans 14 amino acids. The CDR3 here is CASSRGTSAYEQYF. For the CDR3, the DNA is TGTGCCAGCAGCCGGGGGACTAGCGCCTACGAGCAGTACTTC.

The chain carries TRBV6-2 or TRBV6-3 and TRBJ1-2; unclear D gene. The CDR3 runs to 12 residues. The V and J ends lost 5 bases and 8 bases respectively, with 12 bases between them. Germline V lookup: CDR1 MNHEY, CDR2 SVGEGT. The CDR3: CASSVSTRGYTF. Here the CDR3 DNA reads TGTGCCAGCAGTGTCTCAACCAGGGGCTACACCTTC.

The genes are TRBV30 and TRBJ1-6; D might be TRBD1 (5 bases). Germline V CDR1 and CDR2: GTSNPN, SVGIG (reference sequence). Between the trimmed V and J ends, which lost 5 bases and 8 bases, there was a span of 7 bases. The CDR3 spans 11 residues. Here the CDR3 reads CAWRGDSPLHF. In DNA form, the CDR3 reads TGTGCCTGGCGGGGGGATTCACCCCTCCACTTT.

CDR3 bases: TGTGCCAGCAGTGAAGGACTAGCGGGAGAGACCCAGTACTTC. The encoded protein is CASSEGLAGETQYF. The chain employs TRBV2 and TRBJ2-5; 10 nucleotides align to TRBD2. Trimming cost V 1 base and J 4 bases; bases outside gene matches: 0. The germline CDR1 and CDR2 sequences are SNHLY and FYNNEI. The CDR3 loop spans 14 amino acids.

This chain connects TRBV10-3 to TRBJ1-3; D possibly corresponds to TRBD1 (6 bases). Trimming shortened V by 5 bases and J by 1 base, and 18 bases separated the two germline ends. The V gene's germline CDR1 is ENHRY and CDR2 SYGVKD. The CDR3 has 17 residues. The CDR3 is CAISSLRTEGSGNTIYF. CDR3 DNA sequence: TGTGCCATCAGTTCCCTCAGGACAGAAGGTTCTGGAAACACCATATATTTT.

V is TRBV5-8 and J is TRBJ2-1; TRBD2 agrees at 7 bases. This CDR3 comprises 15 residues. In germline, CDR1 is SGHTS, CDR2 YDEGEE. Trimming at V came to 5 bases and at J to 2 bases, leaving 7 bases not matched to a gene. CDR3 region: CASREAGDPYNEQFF. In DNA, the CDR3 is TGTGCCAGCAGGGAGGCGGGAGACCCCTACAATGAGCAGTTCTTC.

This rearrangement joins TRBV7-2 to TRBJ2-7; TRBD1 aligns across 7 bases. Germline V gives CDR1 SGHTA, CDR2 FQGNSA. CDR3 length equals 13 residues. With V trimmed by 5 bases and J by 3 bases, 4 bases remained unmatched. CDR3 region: CASSRDRVYEQYF. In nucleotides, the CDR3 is TGTGCCAGCAGCCGGGACAGAGTCTACGAGCAGTACTTC.